One and the same sample provided the 29 T cell receptor beta chains below, sequenced in a study of OX40 agonist ivuxolimab in advanced cancers. The protocol was immunoSEQ multiplex PCR, while the TCRdb copy is restricted to in-frame clones and leaves out a portion. The table has around 65,000 clones, approximately 93% seen once. The material sequenced was CD4+ or CD8+ T cells sorted from blood, taken in a trial of the OX40 agonist ivuxolimab. All receptors come from an adult with an advanced solid tumor such as melanoma, head and neck, liver or kidney cancer.

The V gene is TRBV21-1, the J gene TRBJ2-7; the DNA was not used to check the table's D call, TRBD2. TRBV21-1 is marked as a pseudogene. The CDR3 runs 16 residues. Here the CDR3 reads CASSIMGGDPIYEQYF. The CDR3 DNA is TGTGCCAGCAGCATCATGGGGGGGGACCCCATCTACGAGCAGTACTTC.

The CDR3 bases are TGTGCCAGCAGAAAGACTGGTGAGCAGTACTTC. This translates into CASRKTGEQYF. The genes are TRBV6-5 and TRBJ2-7; D unresolved. The CDR3 is 11 amino acids. CDR1 and CDR2 (germline): MNHEY, SVGAGI. Trimming removed 6 bases at V and 7 bases at J, with 10 bases between.

The genes are TRBV25-1 and TRBJ2-3; 10 bases align to TRBD2. The ends lost 5 bases at V and 2 bases at J; junction bases unmatched: 4. The CDR3 contains 15 residues. Germline loops: CDR1 MGHDK, CDR2 SYGVNS. CDR3 region: CASSRSGRATDTQYF. The CDR3 DNA follows: TGTGCCAGCAGTCGGAGCGGGAGGGCCACAGATACGCAGTATTTT.

The rearrangement joins TRBV5-8 to TRBJ2-1; 7 bases agree with TRBD2. Germline-derived CDR1 and CDR2 are SGHTS and YDEGEE. The CDR3 sequence is 14 residues long. V trimming: 5 bases; J trimming: 4 bases; junction bases outside the gene matches: 6. The CDR3 DNA sequence: TGTGCCAGCAGTAGCGGGCTGTTTTACAATGAGCAGTTCTTC. Its translation: CASSSGLFYNEQFF.

The CDR3 reads CASTFGQGIASPLHF. In DNA, the CDR3 is TGTGCCAGCACCTTTGGACAGGGGATCGCTTCACCCCTCCACTTT. The J gene is TRBJ1-6, the V gene TRBV5-4; TRBD1 matches 9 bases. Germline CDR1 and CDR2: SGHNT and YYREEE (reference sequence). V was pared by 6 bases and J by 9 bases, with 10 bases of the junction left unmatched. The CDR3 sequence is 15 residues long.

V is TRBV5-1 and J is TRBJ1-1; TRBD1 is a possible D gene (5 bases). Trimming left V 5 bases short and J 0 bases short, with 17 bases between. CDR1 and CDR2 from the germline V gene are SGHRS and YFSETQ. The CDR3 length is 16 residues. The CDR3 protein is CASSLLRGELNTEAFF. The CDR3, as DNA: TGCGCCAGCAGTCTTCTAAGAGGGGAGCTGAACACTGAAGCTTTCTTT.

The CDR3 here is CASRLGNQPEIIQYF. The CDR3 region has the DNA TGTGCCAGCAGATTGGGGAACCAGCCCGAAATCATTCAGTACTTC. The V gene is TRBV6-1, the J gene TRBJ2-4, with D hard to call. Germline V gene data show CDR1 as MNHNS and CDR2 as SASEGT. There are 15 residues in the CDR3. V was pared by 6 bases and J by 9 bases, with 21 bases between.

The rearrangement links TRBV9 to TRBJ1-1, with D unclear. Trimming removed 0 bases from V and 7 bases from J, with 13 bases in between. Germline lookup yields CDR1 SGDLS and CDR2 YYNGEE. The CDR3 spans 14 residues. CDR3 sequence reads: CASSVGWARGEAFF. As DNA, the CDR3 is TGTGCCAGCAGCGTAGGATGGGCGCGAGGTGAAGCTTTCTTT.

In DNA form, the CDR3 reads TGTGCCAGCAGCCAGGGACAGAAAAACCAAGAGACCCAGTACTTC. Translation: CASSQGQKNQETQYF. The genes are TRBV11-2 and TRBJ2-5, with 7 bases identical to TRBD1. Trimming removed 5 bases from V and 0 bases from J; junction bases left unmatched: 6. The CDR3 is 15 residues long. Germline CDR1 SGHAT, CDR2 FQNNGV.

This clone was recorded only once. The gene calls are TRBV29-1 and TRBJ1-5; maybe TRBD1 (6 bases). Trimming left V 4 bases short and J 10 bases short, with 14 bases between. The CDR3 contains 12 residues. Germline loops: CDR1 SQVTM, CDR2 ANQGSEA. CDR3 DNA sequence: TGCAGCGTTGGTCAGGGGCCCGGACCCCAGCATTTT. It codes for CSVGQGPGPQHF.

There are a few counts of this clone. This chain joins TRBV27 and TRBJ1-1; D perhaps matches TRBD1 (6 bases). This CDR3 has 14 residues. Trimming cost V 8 bases and J 4 bases, with 17 bases left between them. Germline V gene data show CDR1 as MNHEY and CDR2 as SMNVEV (reference sequence). The CDR3 here is CASARGARSTEAFF. The CDR3 region has the DNA TGTGCCAGCGCTCGGGGGGCGCGGAGCACTGAAGCTTTCTTT.

The genes are TRBV28 and TRBJ2-7, with 12 bases matching TRBD2. The CDR3 spans 16 residues. V gave up 5 bases and J gave up 2 bases; unmatched junction bases: 7. Germline V gene lookup returns CDR1 MDHEN and CDR2 SYDVKM. The chain's CDR3 is CASSTRTSGVAYEQYF. DNA for the CDR3: TGTGCCAGCAGTACCCGGACTAGCGGGGTGGCCTACGAGCAGTACTTC.

The V call is TRBV19, the J call TRBJ1-1; 7 nucleotides match TRBD1. There are 16 residues in the CDR3. V shed 1 base and J 6 bases; nucleotides not matched to a gene: 11. CDR1 and CDR2 from the germline V gene are LNHDA and SQIVND (reference sequence). CDR3 in amino acids: CASSIGGDSRGPEAFF. In DNA form, the CDR3 reads TGTGCCAGTAGTATAGGCGGGGACAGTAGGGGACCTGAAGCTTTCTTT. Full variable domain (remainder filled in from reference TRBV19 and TRBJ1-1): DGGITQSPKYLFRKEGQNVTLSCEQNLNHDAMYWYRQDPGQGLRLIYYSQIVNDFQKGDIAEGYSVSREKKESFPLTVTSAQKNPTAFYLCASSIGGDSRGPEAFFGQGTRLTVV.

CDR3 loop: CASSLLAGGPHEQYF. CDR3 sequence (DNA): TGTGCCAGCAGCTTACTAGCGGGAGGGCCCCACGAGCAGTACTTC. V gene TRBV7-8 combines with J gene TRBJ2-5; TRBD2 agrees at 12 bases. The J call is uncertain, as TRBJ2-7 better fits the DNA end. Looked up from germline, CDR1 is SGHVS and CDR2 is FQNEAQ. The CDR3 contains 15 residues.

V is TRBV27 and J is TRBJ2-7, with TRBD1 matching over 7 bases. This CDR3 has 15 residues. The ends lost 3 bases at V and 5 bases at J; junction bases unmatched: 10. Germline lookup yields CDR1 MNHEY and CDR2 SMNVEV (reference sequence). The DNA for the CDR3 is TGTGCCAGCAGTTTCCAGGGGGAAGGGAGAGACGAGCAGTACTTC. The encoded protein is CASSFQGEGRDEQYF.

The chain carries TRBV7-8 and TRBJ1-5; the D is unclear. This CDR3 has 15 residues. From germline, CDR1 is SGHVS and CDR2 FQNEAQ. V was clipped by 5 bases and J by 0 bases, with 11 bases between them. CDR3 DNA: TGTGCCAGCAGCCGCGGACGGGATAGCAATCAGCCCCAGCATTTT. It translates to CASSRGRDSNQPQHF. Full variable domain (rest looked up from reference TRBV7-8 and TRBJ1-5): GAGVSQSPRYKVAKRGQDVALRCDPISGHVSLFWYQQALGQGPEFLTYFQNEAQLDKSGLPSDRFFAERPEGSVSTLKIQRTQQEDSAVYLCASSRGRDSNQPQHFGDGTRLSIL.

This rearrangement joins TRBV28 to TRBJ2-7; D might be TRBD2 (6 bases). The CDR3 loop spans 12 amino acids. Germline values: CDR1 MDHEN, CDR2 SYDVKM. The CDR3, as DNA: TGTGCGTCTCGGCGGGGAGTGTACGAGCAGTACTTC. It translates to CASRRGVYEQYF.

This chain joins TRBV4-1 and TRBJ1-4; D not certain. The V gene's germline CDR1 is MGHRA and CDR2 YSYEKL. V lost 2 bases, J lost 4 bases, and 11 bases lay in between. CDR3 length equals 15 residues. The CDR3 DNA follows: TGCGCCAGCAGCCAATTCGCTGGAAATAATGAAAAACTGTTTTTT. Its protein product is CASSQFAGNNEKLFF.

This rearrangement joins TRBV27 to TRBJ2-6; D is perhaps TRBD1 (5 bases). The germline gives CDR1 MNHEY, CDR2 SMNVEV (reference sequence). Trimming removed 4 bases at V and 1 base at J, with 14 bases between. The CDR3 loop spans 17 amino acids. CDR3: CASSSWQGISGANVLTF. CDR3 nucleotide sequence: TGTGCCAGCAGTTCTTGGCAGGGTATTTCTGGGGCCAACGTCCTGACTTTC.

The chain uses TRBV6-5 and TRBJ2-7, with 7 bases matching TRBD1. Germline CDR1 is MNHEY and CDR2 is SVGAGI. The CDR3 totals 14 residues. V lost 2 bases and J lost 6; bases outside the gene matches: 7. In DNA, the CDR3 is TGTGCCAGCAGTTACCCCAACAGGGGTCGCGAGCAGTACTTC. Its translation: CASSYPNRGREQYF.

This clone appeared a single time. This chain uses TRBV11-1 with TRBJ2-1; D not resolved. Germline CDR1 reads SGHAT; CDR2 reads FQDESV (reference sequence). The V gene lost 4 bases and the J gene lost 5 bases, with 18 bases spanning the gap. The CDR3 extends over 16 amino acids. CDR3 amino acids: CASSSTGRGSHNEQFF. CDR3 bases: TGTGCCAGCAGCTCTACCGGTCGTGGTAGCCACAATGAGCAGTTCTTC.

The rearrangement joins TRBV6-1 to TRBJ1-5; possible D gene TRBD1, 5 bases. The CDR3 contains 13 residues. The V and J ends lost 6 bases and 4 bases respectively, with 10 bases between them. CDR1 is MNHNS and CDR2 is SASEGT in the germline V gene. As DNA, the CDR3 is TGTGCCAGCAGGTTGGGGGAAAATCAGCCCCAGCATTTT. Encoded protein: CASRLGENQPQHF.

This chain joins TRBV2 and TRBJ2-5; 8 bases fit TRBD1. With V trimmed by 10 bases and J by 5 bases, 9 bases remained unmatched. In germline, CDR1 is SNHLY, CDR2 FYNNEI. The CDR3 contains 13 residues. CDR3 bases: TGTGCCACCTTCCAGGGGGCAGGGGAGACCCAGTACTTC. Its protein product is CATFQGAGETQYF.

This sequence joins TRBV15 and TRBJ2-7; 10 bases are a match to TRBD2. CDR1 is LNHNV and CDR2 is YYDKDF in the germline V gene (reference sequence). V dropped 3 bases and J dropped 1; count of bases not matched to a gene: 6. The CDR3 has 16 amino acids. The CDR3 loop is CATSRGAGGPSYEQYF. CDR3 DNA sequence: TGTGCCACCAGCAGGGGAGCGGGAGGGCCTTCCTACGAGCAGTACTTC.

The chain employs TRBV30 and TRBJ2-3; no reliable D call. Per germline, CDR1 GTSNPN and CDR2 SVGIG (reference sequence). V was clipped by 3 bases and J by 4 bases, with 8 bases between them. This CDR3 comprises 12 residues. CDR3 loop: CAWRQVSDTQYF. The CDR3 nucleotides are TGTGCCTGGAGGCAGGTCTCAGATACGCAGTATTTT.

The V and J genes are TRBV7-9 and TRBJ2-2, with TRBD1 as a possible D gene (6 bases). The germline CDR1 and CDR2 sequences are SEHNR and FQNEAQ (reference sequence). The V gene lost 5 bases and the J gene lost 3 bases, with 13 bases spanning the gap. This CDR3 is 15 amino acids long. This chain's CDR3 is CASSQRGFDTGELFF. DNA for the CDR3: TGTGCCAGCAGCCAGAGGGGGTTCGACACCGGGGAGCTGTTTTTT.

This chain links TRBV6-6 with TRBJ2-7; the match to TRBD1 covers 9 bases. Germline values: CDR1 MNHNY, CDR2 SVGAGI (reference sequence). V was pared by 2 bases and J by 5 bases, with 4 bases of the junction left unmatched. The CDR3 spans 14 residues. CDR3 sequence (DNA): TGTGCCAGCAGTTACCGGGACAGGGTTAACGAGCAGTACTTC. It specifies CASSYRDRVNEQYF.

This chain connects TRBV1 to TRBJ1-5. TRBV1 is a pseudogene segment. CDR3 length: 16 residues. CDR3 region: CTSSQVGWKLHQPQHF. The CDR3 nucleotides are TGCACCAGCAGCCAAGTGGGGTGGAAACTCCATCAGCCCCAGCATTTT.

This clone has a single count. This sequence joins TRBV11-2 and TRBJ1-2, with a weak D call TRBD1 (5 bases). Trimming left V 7 bases short and J 2 bases short, with 17 bases between. The CDR3 covers 15 residues. CDR1 and CDR2 from the germline V gene are SGHAT and FQNNGV. In DNA form, the CDR3 reads TGTGCCAGCACCATATCGGGGGACGGCAACTATGGCTACACCTTC. This translates into CASTISGDGNYGYTF.